What follows describes a single T cell receptor (beta chain). Per the original data handling: Estimated nucleated cell counts came from reference gene primer amplification. The repertoire was sequenced with immunoSEQ multiplex PCR; TCRdb's copy has only in-frame clones and lacks some. That table furnishes V, J and clone size, whereas the DNA furnished D and trimming. Of about 220,000 clones in the sample, around nine tenths were seen once. The CDR3 has 15 residues. Looked up from germline, CDR1 is SGHDN and CDR2 is FVKESK. Trimming shortened V by 0 bases and J by 8 bases, and 16 bases separated the two germline ends. This record comes from a study of blood T cell repertoires in COVID-19. About the study: Some COVID-19 samples were acute and others convalescent; all came from the United States, Italy and Spain.

The chain has TRBV14 and TRBJ1-2; D is unresolved. The sample was peripheral blood. The sequence derives from a man in his forties or fifties with acute or convalescent COVID-19. The CDR3 protein is CASSQDAVPRGGYTF. The CDR3 DNA reads TGTGCCAGCAGCCAAGATGCGGTGCCCCGTGGGGGCTACACCTTC.